The present entry profiles one T cell receptor beta chain with its context. In the authors' workflow: Amplification of reference gene primers provided the estimated nucleated cell counts. Libraries were prepared by immunoSEQ multiplex PCR; TCRdb keeps only in-frame clonotypes and omits some of them. D and trimming were read from the DNA, whereas the V and J calls and clone size are those reported in that table. The profile covers roughly 300,000 clones, with about nine tenths appearing a single time and 8% to 13% taken by the ten largest. Recruits, aged about 18 to 89 years, lived in 25 or so US areas. Self-reported history from a screening survey and questionnaire set each donor's cohort. Recovered Cohort 3 donors showed two negative PCRs, clearance, or symptom resolution. This specimen comes from a study of blood T cell repertoires in COVID-19. The receptor's source is a woman aged 18-35 years who had recovered from COVID-19. The sample consisted of PBMCs or T cells enriched from blood (not recorded which).

CDR3 sequence reads: CASSLGRPLTF. CDR3 bases: TGTGCCAGCAGTTTGGGCAGACCTCTTACCTTC. The V gene is TRBV28, the J gene TRBJ1-2; the D is unclear. V was cut by 3 bases and J by 14 bases, with 13 bases left in between. Germline loops: CDR1 MDHEN, CDR2 SYDVKM. The CDR3 length is 11 residues.